A selection of T cell receptor beta chains follows, all from one sample in a study of blood T cells in healthy people across ages. TCRdb re-called the 5' RACE reads through MiXCR, storing one row per CDR3 protein. The sample carries about 1,500,000 distinct CDR3 sequences, 28% recorded once. Sequences were obtained from blood. Source of these receptors: a woman under 40 in good health. The CDR3 runs from the conserved cysteine through the conserved F or W. A D gene is named only where the DNA matches it firmly.

V	J	D	length	CDR3
TRBV7-9	TRBJ2-7	NA	15	CASSTEVIGSYEQYF
TRBV20-1	TRBJ2-5	NA	13	CSASQDWAETQYF
TRBV29-1	TRBJ2-3	NA	12	CSARLETDTQYF
TRBV5-5	TRBJ1-5	TRBD1	15	CASTQGGTHNQPQHF
TRBV28	TRBJ2-5	NA	15	CASSWGWGRGETQYF
TRBV6-5	TRBJ2-1	NA	13	CASRSSGGSEQFF
TRBV28	TRBJ1-1	TRBD1	17	CASSATDRGRGNTEAFF
TRBV6-2/TRBV6-3	TRBJ1-6	TRBD1	14	CASSYRTGDSPLHF
TRBV14	TRBJ2-1	NA	13	CASSQDRLNEQFF
TRBV18	TRBJ1-2	TRBD1	14	CASSPLQGSYGYTF
TRBV5-1	TRBJ2-7	NA	13	CASKGTRPYEQYF
TRBV24-1	TRBJ1-2	NA	16	CATSDVPTSPNYGYTF
TRBV27	TRBJ2-1	TRBD2	17	CASSLRPGLAGDNEQFF
TRBV29-1	TRBJ2-7	NA	13	CSVVGREFYEQYF
TRBV5-1	TRBJ1-2	NA	15	CASSPGQTSGYGYTF
TRBV6-6	TRBJ2-1	NA	15	CASMISPERSNEQFF
TRBV24-1	TRBJ1-2	NA	14	CATSDRDSGYGYTF
TRBV15	TRBJ2-7	TRBD1	13	CATSRGQEDEQYF
TRBV7-9	TRBJ2-7	TRBD1	14	CASSSQGAGYERYF
TRBV20-1	TRBJ2-3	NA	14	CSATTRRRTDTQYF
TRBV20-1	TRBJ2-1	TRBD2	15	CSATRLAGGFDEQFF
TRBV2	TRBJ2-7	NA	13	CATEILGSYEQYF
TRBV9	TRBJ2-1	TRBD1	15	CASSQTGPGGGEQFF
TRBV5-1	TRBJ2-1	TRBD2	17	CASRTSSGGHSNNEQFF
TRBV5-1	TRBJ1-1	NA	12	CASSLAGYEAFF
TRBV2	TRBJ2-1	TRBD1	13	CASRGDRGHEQFF
TRBV5-1	TRBJ2-7	TRBD2	15	CASAILAGLSYEQYF
TRBV28	TRBJ2-4	TRBD2	17	CASSLWGGGRAKNIQYF
TRBV5-1	TRBJ2-1	TRBD2	19	CASSLEPGTSGRFHNEQFF
TRBV6-5	TRBJ2-3	TRBD2	18	CASSYTGTSGRANHTQYF
TRBV20-1	TRBJ1-2	NA	15	CSASLGVTPNCGYTF
TRBV28	TRBJ2-1	TRBD2	15	CASSLRLAGLYEQFF
TRBV12-3/TRBV12-4	TRBJ2-2	NA	14	CASSSTTYTGELFF
TRBV5-1	TRBJ2-3	TRBD2	14	CASKGGGALDTQYF
TRBV6-6	TRBJ1-3	TRBD1	14	CASSYRGQGNTIYF
TRBV6-5	TRBJ2-7	NA	12	CASSSGLDEQYF
TRBV12-3/TRBV12-4	TRBJ1-5	NA	18	CASSWLPRGELFNQPQHF
TRBV12-3/TRBV12-4	TRBJ2-5	NA	15	CASSRGARGGETQYF
TRBV6-6	TRBJ2-3	NA	16	CASSYVLADYTDTQYF
TRBV28	TRBJ1-1	NA	12	CASSLPGWEAFF
TRBV20-1	TRBJ2-7	TRBD2	15	CSARDRTSVTYEQYF
TRBV5-1	NA	TRBD2	14	CASSLNGEGNEQYF
TRBV2	TRBJ2-5	NA	11	CASGLIETQYF
TRBV29-1	TRBJ1-2	NA	12	CSVVREGYGYTF
TRBV10-2	TRBJ2-7	TRBD2	16	CASSEVPSGTKYEQYF
TRBV3-1	TRBJ2-7	TRBD2	15	CASALRGGGIYEQYF
TRBV20-1	TRBJ2-4	NA	10	CSAPGDEQYF
TRBV29-1	TRBJ2-7	NA	14	CSVEGGEWPYEQYF